This T cell receptor beta chain was profiled in a study of cytomegalovirus exposure and HLA in healthy donors. Amplification used 60 Vbeta primers and 13 Jbeta primers. Assay used: immunoSEQ multiplex PCR; TCRdb lists only in-frame clones, some missing. This sample has 90,000 to 150,000 clones; 15% occur once, and the top ten carry about 1.9%. The CDR3 is 15 residues long. Trimming removed 0 bases from V and 2 bases from J, with 8 bases in between. Germline V gene data show CDR1 as SNHLY and CDR2 as FYNNEI. Material for sequencing was PBMCs. The rearrangement links TRBV2 to TRBJ1-3; the D gene is possibly TRBD1 (5 bases). The origin of this receptor is a woman aged 18-29 years in good health and CMV-seronegative. CDR3 sequence reads: CASSEAARAGNTIYF. Written as DNA, the CDR3 is TGTGCCAGCAGTGAAGCCGCCAGGGCTGGAAACACCATATATTTT.